These 16 T cell receptor beta chains were sequenced from one sample in a study of Ad26.COV2.S vaccination and SARS-CoV-2 variants. Libraries were prepared by immunoSEQ multiplex PCR; TCRdb keeps only in-frame clonotypes and omits some of them. The data contain roughly 380,000 clones, about nine tenths of them singletons. The treatment denotes: some 20 received Ad26.COV2.S at low or high dose, single or two shots; roughly five received placebo; per-sample allocation not given. Sampling occurred on day 63 after the first vaccine or placebo injection. This sample comprised peripheral blood, obtained in a trial of Ad26.COV2.S vaccine versus placebo. These TCRs come from a person between 18 and 60 years old who received the Ad26.COV2.S COVID-19 vaccine or a placebo.

V gene TRBV7-2 combines with J gene TRBJ2-3; no reliable D call. V was cut by 5 bases and J by 0 bases, with 9 bases left in between. The CDR3 spans 14 residues. Germline V gene data show CDR1 as SGHTA and CDR2 as FQGNSA. Written as DNA, the CDR3 is TGTGCCAGCAGCCAACCCCCTAGCACAGATACGCAGTATTTT. Protein: CASSQPPSTDTQYF.

J is TRBJ1-1 and V is TRBV6-5, with D perhaps matching TRBD1 (6 bases). The V and J ends lost 6 bases and 12 bases respectively, with 23 bases between them. In germline, CDR1 is MNHEY, CDR2 SVGAGI. The CDR3 is 14 amino acids. The CDR3 here is CASSQHRPTGKTFF. CDR3 DNA: TGTGCCAGCAGCCAACATCGCCCAACAGGGAAAACTTTCTTT.

The CDR3 DNA sequence: TGTGCCAGCAGCCCGCCGGAGCGGGGGGCCGGGAATACGCAGTATTTT. Residues: CASSPPERGAGNTQYF. The rearrangement uses TRBV5-4 and TRBJ2-3; 9 bases align to TRBD2. This CDR3 comprises 16 residues. Germline V gives CDR1 SGHNT, CDR2 YYREEE (reference sequence). V trimming: 4 bases; J trimming: 7 bases; junction bases outside the gene matches: 13.

V is TRBV7-2 and J is TRBJ1-1, with D unresolved. V gave up 1 base and J gave up 2 bases, with 8 bases separating them. Germline-derived CDR1 and CDR2 are SGHTA and FQGNSA. The length of the CDR3 is 14 residues. CDR3 residues: CASSLGVGNTEAFF. In DNA form, the CDR3 reads TGTGCCAGCAGCTTAGGTGTGGGTAACACTGAAGCTTTCTTT.

The chain recombines TRBV30 with TRBJ1-6, with 9 bases identical to TRBD1. Germline loops: CDR1 GTSNPN, CDR2 SVGIG (reference sequence). The length of the CDR3 is 13 residues. With 5 bases clipped from V and 5 bases from J, the junction kept 1 base outside the gene matches. CDR3 sequence (DNA): TGTGCCTGGTGGACAGGGGATAATTCACCCCTCCACTTT. Translation: CAWWTGDNSPLHF.

J is TRBJ2-2 and V is TRBV18; 7 bases fit TRBD1. The CDR3 has 16 residues. CDR1 and CDR2 (germline): KGHSH, LQKENI. The J segment lost 1 base and the V segment lost 0 bases, leaving 2 bases of the junction unmatched. Here the CDR3 DNA reads TGTGCCAGCTCACCACCGGCAGGGGGGAACACCGGGGAGCTGTTTTTT. Translation: CASSPPAGGNTGELFF.

The chain recombines TRBV19 with TRBJ1-1; D unclear. CDR3 length equals 16 residues. Between the trimmed V and J ends, which lost 0 bases and 1 base, there was a span of 12 bases. Germline V gene data show CDR1 as LNHDA and CDR2 as SQIVND (reference sequence). The DNA of the CDR3 is TGTGCCAGTAGTATAGATACCGGCGTGGGGAACACTGAAGCTTTCTTT. Translated: CASSIDTGVGNTEAFF. Based on the CDR3 plus reference TRBV19 and TRBJ1-1, the full variable domain is DGGITQSPKYLFRKEGQNVTLSCEQNLNHDAMYWYRQDPGQGLRLIYYSQIVNDFQKGDIAEGYSVSREKKESFPLTVTSAQKNPTAFYLCASSIDTGVGNTEAFFGQGTRLTVV.

This chain uses TRBV30 with TRBJ1-2; D unclear. Trimming shortened V by 3 bases and J by 7 bases, and 12 bases separated the two germline ends. The length of the CDR3 is 12 residues. Germline V lookup: CDR1 GTSNPN, CDR2 SVGIG (reference sequence). CDR3 in DNA: TGTGCCTGGAGCCCGGGCTCACGTGGCTACACCTTC. It yields the protein CAWSPGSRGYTF.

The rearrangement uses TRBV15 and TRBJ2-2; TRBD1 is a possible D gene (6 bases). This CDR3 comprises 14 residues. V was trimmed by 3 bases and J by 4 bases, leaving 9 bases between them. Germline V lookup: CDR1 LNHNV, CDR2 YYDKDF (reference sequence). Here the CDR3 reads CATSSIRGTGELFF. CDR3 in DNA: TGTGCCACCAGCAGTATCAGGGGCACCGGGGAGCTGTTTTTT. The variable domain in full, completed from reference TRBV15 and TRBJ2-2, reads DAMVIQNPRYQVTQFGKPVTLSCSQTLNHNVMYWYQQKSSQAPKLLFHYYDKDFNNEADTPDNFQSRRPNTSFCFLDIRSPGLGDTAMYLCATSSIRGTGELFFGEGSRLTVL.

The rearrangement joins TRBV30 to TRBJ1-6; 7 bases map to TRBD1. V shed 2 bases and J 7 bases; nucleotides not matched to a gene: 2. The germline V gene encodes CDR1 GTSNPN and CDR2 SVGIG (reference sequence). The CDR3 is 13 amino acids. The DNA of the CDR3 is TGTGCCTGGAGTTTACAGGGGAATTCACCCCTCCACTTT. Protein sequence: CAWSLQGNSPLHF.

The J gene is TRBJ2-7, the V gene TRBV7-2, with 9 bases lining up with TRBD1. The CDR3 contains 16 residues. Germline values: CDR1 SGHTA, CDR2 FQGNSA. With V trimmed by 5 bases and J by 1 base, 9 bases remained unmatched. The CDR3 region is CASSPQTGGKSYEQYF. CDR3 DNA: TGTGCCAGCAGCCCCCAGACAGGGGGAAAGTCCTACGAGCAGTACTTC.

This sequence joins TRBV4-2 and TRBJ2-3; a weak D match, TRBD1 (5 bases). The CDR3 is 14 residues long. Germline V CDR1 and CDR2: LGHNA, YNFKEQ. Deletions cut 0 bases from V and 14 bases from J, with 18 bases between. CDR3 DNA sequence: TGTGCCAGCAGCCAAGACAGGGAATCAGGACGGCTGTATTTT. Encoded protein: CASSQDRESGRLYF.

This chain joins TRBV15 and TRBJ1-1, with a possible D match to TRBD1 (5 bases). With 0 bases removed from V and 1 base from J, the gap between germline ends came to 12 bases. The CDR3 spans 16 residues. CDR1 is LNHNV and CDR2 is YYDKDF in the germline V gene (reference sequence). CDR3 nucleotide sequence: TGTGCCACCAGCAGAGAATACGGGACTCAGAACACTGAAGCTTTCTTT. Its translation is CATSREYGTQNTEAFF.

The rearrangement joins TRBV27 to TRBJ2-1, with 8 bases lining up with TRBD2. The CDR3 extends over 15 amino acids. Losses at the gene ends were 7 bases for V and 8 bases for J; bases not matched to a gene: 13. The V gene's germline CDR1 is MNHEY and CDR2 SMNVEV (reference sequence). The chain's CDR3 is CASTLLGLVPHEQFF. CDR3 bases: TGTGCCAGCACCTTGTTGGGACTAGTCCCCCATGAGCAGTTCTTC.

The chain uses TRBV6-2 or TRBV6-3 and TRBJ2-3, with TRBD2 identical over 11 bases. The germline CDR1 and CDR2 sequences are MNHEY and SVGEGT. The ends lost 0 bases at V and 2 bases at J; junction bases unmatched: 13. CDR3 length: 20 residues. The CDR3 region has the DNA TGTGCCAGCAGTTACTCGGCTAGCGGGGGGACATACCCTTACACAGATACGCAGTATTTT. As protein: CASSYSASGGTYPYTDTQYF.

The chain uses TRBV24-1 and TRBJ2-3; D is unclear. CDR1 KGHDR and CDR2 SFDVKD come from the germline V gene. V was clipped by 9 bases and J by 4 bases, with 10 bases between them. There are 12 residues in the CDR3. CDR3 in amino acids: CATCLGPDTQYF. The CDR3 bases are TGTGCCACCTGTCTCGGACCAGATACGCAGTATTTT.